These 8 T cell receptor beta chains were all obtained from the same sample, sequenced in a study of T cells in localized non-small cell lung cancer. Profiling relied on immunoSEQ multiplex PCR, and the TCRdb table lists in-frame clones only, not all of them. This sample yields around 69,000 clones, of which 75% to 90% are seen a single time; over 1.5% belongs to the top ten. Here the sequenced sample was peripheral blood, taken before any cancer treatment. The receptors originated from a woman between 40 and 69 years old with stage I lung adenocarcinoma.

V gene TRBV9 combines with J gene TRBJ2-1; D remains unclear. Deletions cut 1 base from V and 4 bases from J, with 12 bases between. The CDR3 has 15 residues. CDR1 and CDR2 (germline): SGDLS, YYNGEE. The CDR3 DNA is TGTGCCAGCAGCGTACTGGGCGATGCTTACAATGAGCAGTTCTTC. This gives the protein CASSVLGDAYNEQFF.

The chain carries TRBV5-4 and TRBJ2-3; unclear D gene. CDR1 SGHNT and CDR2 YYREEE come from the germline V gene (reference sequence). The CDR3 length is 15 residues. V was clipped by 4 bases and J by 1 base, with 13 bases between them. The CDR3 spells CASSIGQLGTDTQYF. The CDR3 nucleotides read TGTGCCAGCAGCATCGGCCAACTCGGCACAGATACGCAGTATTTT.

This chain links TRBV28 with TRBJ2-1; D uncertain. Germline CDR1 MDHEN, CDR2 SYDVKM. V lost 7 bases and J lost 8, with 12 bases in between. The CDR3 extends over 12 amino acids. The CDR3 DNA sequence: TGTGCCAGCACCCCGGGCTCCTATGAGCAGTTCTTC. This codes for CASTPGSYEQFF.

The J gene is TRBJ2-2, the V gene TRBV5-1; TRBD2 might be the D (7 bases). This CDR3 has 14 amino acids. The V end was cut by 2 bases, the J end by 7 bases, with 12 bases between. The germline V gene has CDR1 SGHRS and CDR2 YFSETQ. The chain's CDR3 is CASSFGGLSGELFF. In DNA form, the CDR3 reads TGCGCCAGCAGCTTCGGGGGGCTGAGCGGGGAGCTGTTTTTT.

V gene TRBV6-5 combines with J gene TRBJ2-5; the match to TRBD1 covers 10 bases. This CDR3 is 15 amino acids long. V lost 4 bases to trimming and J lost 2 bases; unmatched junction nucleotides: 4. The germline V gene has CDR1 MNHEY and CDR2 SVGAGI. The CDR3 sequence is CASSSADRGQETQYF. The CDR3 DNA reads TGTGCCAGCAGTTCTGCGGACAGGGGGCAAGAGACCCAGTACTTC.

V and J are TRBV19 and TRBJ2-2, with 12 bases fitting TRBD2. Germline CDR1 and CDR2: LNHDA and SQIVND (reference sequence). With 4 bases clipped from V and 10 bases from J, the junction kept 4 bases outside the gene matches. This CDR3 spans 14 amino acids. The CDR3 loop is CASSRLAGAPELFF. The DNA for the CDR3 is TGTGCCAGTAGTAGACTAGCGGGGGCCCCGGAGCTGTTTTTT.

This clone came up a few times. The rearrangement uses TRBV19 and TRBJ2-2; 9 bases match TRBD1. Germline V gene sequence: CDR1 LNHDA, CDR2 SQIVND (reference sequence). This CDR3 region has 14 residues. V gave up 5 bases and J gave up 8 bases; unmatched junction bases: 6. For the CDR3, the DNA is TGTGCCAGTAGTGGCGGGACAGGGAAGGGGGAGCTGTTTTTT. Translation gives CASSGGTGKGELFF.

As regards this clone: Likely a read error: the CDR3 ends without its conserved phenylalanine or tryptophan. The chain uses TRBV28 and TRBJ1-2, with 7 nucleotides matching TRBD1. Trimming took 1 base from V and 3 from J; bases not matched to a gene: 11. From germline, CDR1 is MDHEN and CDR2 SYDVKM. The CDR3 loop spans 17 amino acids. The CDR3 DNA reads as TGTGCCAGCAGTTTATTACCCCCGGGACAGACCGACTATGGCTACACCCTC. It translates to CASSLLPPGQTDYGYTL.